This TCR beta chain was captured in a study of T cell responses to AZD1222 COVID-19 vaccine. Study outcomes and limitations: Reportedly, close to half of spike-specific TCRs are directed against unmutated variant regions. The donors showed a predominance of white British ancestry and of females, with possible underestimation of clonal diversity.

Second-dose intervals near 4 or 12 weeks were combined. The table came from immunoSEQ multiplex PCR; TCRdb's copy has only in-frame clones and leaves some out. The table lists 95,000 to 150,000 clones, roughly 91% of them singletons, with 5% in the top ten. Germline values: CDR1 SGHNT, CDR2 YYREEE (reference sequence). Trimming removed 0 bases from V and 1 base from J, with 7 bases in between. The CDR3 extends over 14 amino acids. As concerns this clone: As yet, its antigen is unknown.

This clonotype was obtained from an adult who received the AZD1222 COVID-19 vaccine. The sample in question was peripheral blood, obtained 28 days after the second AZD1222 dose. The chain is built from TRBV5-4 and TRBJ1-1, with no clear D. The CDR3 region has the DNA TGTGCCAGCAGCTTGGCGCAGAAGAACACTGAAGCTTTCTTT. It encodes CASSLAQKNTEAFF. The variable domain in full, with the rest retrieved from reference TRBV5-4 and TRBJ1-1, is ETGVTQSPTHLIKTRGQQVTLRCSSQSGHNTVSWYQQALGQGPQFIFQYYREEENGRGNFPPRFSGLQFPNYSSELNVNALELDDSALYLCASSLAQKNTEAFFGQGTRLTVV.